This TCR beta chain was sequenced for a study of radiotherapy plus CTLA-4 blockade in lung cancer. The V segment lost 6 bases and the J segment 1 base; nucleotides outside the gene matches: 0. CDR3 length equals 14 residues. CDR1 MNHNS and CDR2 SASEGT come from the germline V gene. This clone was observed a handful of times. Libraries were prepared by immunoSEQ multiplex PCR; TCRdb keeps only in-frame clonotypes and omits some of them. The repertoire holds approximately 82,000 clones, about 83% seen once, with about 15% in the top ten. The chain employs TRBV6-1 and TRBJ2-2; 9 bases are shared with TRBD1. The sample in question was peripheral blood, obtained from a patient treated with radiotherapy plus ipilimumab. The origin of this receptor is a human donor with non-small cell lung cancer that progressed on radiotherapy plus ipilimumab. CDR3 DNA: TGTGCCAGCAGGGGACAGGGGAACACCGGGGAGCTGTTTTTT. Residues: CASRGQGNTGELFF.